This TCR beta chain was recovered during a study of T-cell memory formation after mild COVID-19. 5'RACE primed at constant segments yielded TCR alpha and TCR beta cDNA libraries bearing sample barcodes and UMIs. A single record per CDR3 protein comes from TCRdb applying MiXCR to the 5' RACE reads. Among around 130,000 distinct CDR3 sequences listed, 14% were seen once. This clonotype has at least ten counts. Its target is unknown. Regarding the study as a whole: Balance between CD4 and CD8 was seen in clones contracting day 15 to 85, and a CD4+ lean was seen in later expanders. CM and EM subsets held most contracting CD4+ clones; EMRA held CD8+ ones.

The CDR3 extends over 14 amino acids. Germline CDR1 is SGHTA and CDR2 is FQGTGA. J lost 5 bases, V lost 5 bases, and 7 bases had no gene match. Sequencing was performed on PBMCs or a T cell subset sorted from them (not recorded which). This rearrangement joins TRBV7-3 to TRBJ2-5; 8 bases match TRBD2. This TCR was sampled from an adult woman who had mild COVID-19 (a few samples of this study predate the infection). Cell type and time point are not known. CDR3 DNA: TGTGCCAGCAGCCGGGGGGGTAGCAGCGAGACCCAGTACTTC. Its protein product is CASSRGGSSETQYF.